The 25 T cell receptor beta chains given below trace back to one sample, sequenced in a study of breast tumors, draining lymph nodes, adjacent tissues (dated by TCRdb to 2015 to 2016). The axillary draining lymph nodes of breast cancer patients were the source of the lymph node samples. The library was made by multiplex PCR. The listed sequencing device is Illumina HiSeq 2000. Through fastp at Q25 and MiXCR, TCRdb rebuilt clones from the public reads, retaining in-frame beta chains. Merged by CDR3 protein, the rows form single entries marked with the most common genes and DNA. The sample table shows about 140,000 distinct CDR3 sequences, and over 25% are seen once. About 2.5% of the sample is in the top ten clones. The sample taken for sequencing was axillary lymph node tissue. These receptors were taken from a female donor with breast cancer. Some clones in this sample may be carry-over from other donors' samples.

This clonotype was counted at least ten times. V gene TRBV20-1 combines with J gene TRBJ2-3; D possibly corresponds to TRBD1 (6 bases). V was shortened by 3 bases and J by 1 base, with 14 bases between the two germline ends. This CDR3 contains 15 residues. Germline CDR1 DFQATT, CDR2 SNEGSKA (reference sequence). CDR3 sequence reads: CSARGATLGTDTQYF. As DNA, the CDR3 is TGCAGTGCTAGGGGGGCGACGTTGGGCACAGATACGCAGTATTTT.

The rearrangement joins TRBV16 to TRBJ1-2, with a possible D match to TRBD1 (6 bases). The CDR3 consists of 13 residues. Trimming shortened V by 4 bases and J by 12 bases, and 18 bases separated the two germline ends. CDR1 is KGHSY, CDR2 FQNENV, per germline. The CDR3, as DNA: TGTGCCAGCAGCCCCAGGGAGTCGGGGGGCCACACCTTC. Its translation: CASSPRESGGHTF. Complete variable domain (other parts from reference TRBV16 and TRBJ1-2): GEEVAQTPKHLVRGEGQKAKLYCAPIKGHSYVFWYQQVLKNEFKFLISFQNENVFDETGMPKERFSAKCLPNSPCSLEIQATKLEDSAVYFCASSPRESGGHTFGSGTRLTVV.

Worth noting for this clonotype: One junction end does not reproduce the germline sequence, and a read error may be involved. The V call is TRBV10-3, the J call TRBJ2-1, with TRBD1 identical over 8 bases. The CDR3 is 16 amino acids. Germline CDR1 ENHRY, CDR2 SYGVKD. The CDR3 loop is CASNPGGESRANEQLF. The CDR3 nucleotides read TGTGCCAGCAACCCAGGGGGCGAGAGTCGAGCCAATGAGCAGCTCTTC.

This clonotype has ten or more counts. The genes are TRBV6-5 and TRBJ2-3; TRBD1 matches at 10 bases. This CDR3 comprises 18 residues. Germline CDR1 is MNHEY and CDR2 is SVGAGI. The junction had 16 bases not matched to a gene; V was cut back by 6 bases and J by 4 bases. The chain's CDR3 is CASRARSADRGRPDTQYF. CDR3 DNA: TGTGCCAGCAGGGCACGCTCAGCCGACAGGGGGCGACCAGATACGCAGTATTTT.

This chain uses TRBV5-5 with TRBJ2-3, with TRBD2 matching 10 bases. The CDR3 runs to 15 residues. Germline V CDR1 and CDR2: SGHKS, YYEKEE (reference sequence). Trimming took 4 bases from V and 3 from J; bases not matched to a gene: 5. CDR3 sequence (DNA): TGTGCCAGCAGCCGGACTAGCGGAGCAACAGATACGCAGTATTTT. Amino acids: CASSRTSGATDTQYF.

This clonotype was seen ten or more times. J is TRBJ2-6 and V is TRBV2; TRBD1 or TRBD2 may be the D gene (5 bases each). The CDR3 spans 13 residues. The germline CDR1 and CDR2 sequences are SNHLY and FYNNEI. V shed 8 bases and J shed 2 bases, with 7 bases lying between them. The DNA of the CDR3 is TGTGCCAGCGGGGGTCCTGGGGCCAACGTCCTGACTTTC. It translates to CASGGPGANVLTF.

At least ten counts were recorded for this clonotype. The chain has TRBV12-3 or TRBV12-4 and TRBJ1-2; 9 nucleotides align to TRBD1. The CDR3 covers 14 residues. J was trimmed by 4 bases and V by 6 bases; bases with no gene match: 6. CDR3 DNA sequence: TGTGCCAGCAGAACAGGGGGCATAAGCTATGGCTACACCTTC. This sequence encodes CASRTGGISYGYTF.

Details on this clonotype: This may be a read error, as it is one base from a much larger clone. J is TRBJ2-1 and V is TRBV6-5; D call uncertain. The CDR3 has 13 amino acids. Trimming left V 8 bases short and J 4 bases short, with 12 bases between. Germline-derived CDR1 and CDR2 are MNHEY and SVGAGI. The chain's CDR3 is CASSPRRYNEQFF. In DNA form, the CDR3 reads TGTGCCAGCTCCCCCAGGAGATACAATGAGCAGTTCTTC.

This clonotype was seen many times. As DNA, the CDR3 is TGTGCCAGCTCACGTGACTTAAGCTCCTACAATGAGCAGTTCTTC. This sequence encodes CASSRDLSSYNEQFF. The genes are TRBV18 and TRBJ2-1; D remains ambiguous. Trimming shortened V by 4 bases and J by 0 bases, and 10 bases separated the two germline ends. The CDR3 has 15 residues. The germline V gene has CDR1 KGHSH and CDR2 LQKENI.

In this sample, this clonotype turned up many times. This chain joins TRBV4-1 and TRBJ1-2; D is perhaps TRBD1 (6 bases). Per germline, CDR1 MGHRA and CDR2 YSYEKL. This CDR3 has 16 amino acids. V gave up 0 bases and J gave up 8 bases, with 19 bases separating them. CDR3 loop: CASSQEGRQANYGYTF. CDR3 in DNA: TGCGCCAGCAGCCAAGAAGGAAGACAGGCGAATTACGGCTACACCTTC.

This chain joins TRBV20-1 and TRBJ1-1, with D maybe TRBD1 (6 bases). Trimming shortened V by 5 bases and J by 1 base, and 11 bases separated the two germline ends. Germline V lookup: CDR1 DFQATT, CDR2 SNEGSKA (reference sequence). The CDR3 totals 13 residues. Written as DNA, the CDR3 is TGCAGTGCTCAGGACAGATCGAACACTGAAGCTTTCTTT. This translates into CSAQDRSNTEAFF.

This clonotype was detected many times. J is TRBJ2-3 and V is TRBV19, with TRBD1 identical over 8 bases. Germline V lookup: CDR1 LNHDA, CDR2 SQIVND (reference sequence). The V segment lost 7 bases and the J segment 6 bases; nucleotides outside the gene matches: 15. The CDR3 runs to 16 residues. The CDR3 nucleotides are TGTGCCAGTAAGCCATTGGGGACAGGATATGGGGATACGCAGTATTTT. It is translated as CASKPLGTGYGDTQYF.

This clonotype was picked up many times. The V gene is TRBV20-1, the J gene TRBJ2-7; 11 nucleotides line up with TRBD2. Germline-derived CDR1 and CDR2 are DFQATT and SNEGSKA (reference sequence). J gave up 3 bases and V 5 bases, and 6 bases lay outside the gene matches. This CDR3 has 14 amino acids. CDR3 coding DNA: TGCAGTGCTCGGGCTAGCGGGGGGTTCTACGAGCAGTACTTC. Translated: CSARASGGFYEQYF.

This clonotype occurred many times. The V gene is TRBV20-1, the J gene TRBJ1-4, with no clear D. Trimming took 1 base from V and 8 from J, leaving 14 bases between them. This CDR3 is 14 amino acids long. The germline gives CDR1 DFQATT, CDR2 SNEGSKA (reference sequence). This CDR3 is CSARAEGRREKLFF. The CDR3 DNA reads TGCAGTGCTAGAGCGGAGGGAAGACGAGAAAAACTGTTTTTT.

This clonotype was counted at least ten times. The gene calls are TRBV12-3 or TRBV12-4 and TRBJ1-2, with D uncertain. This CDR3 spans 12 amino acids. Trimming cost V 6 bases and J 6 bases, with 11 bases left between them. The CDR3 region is CASSSRANGYTF. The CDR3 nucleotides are TGTGCCAGCAGCTCGAGGGCAAATGGCTACACCTTC.

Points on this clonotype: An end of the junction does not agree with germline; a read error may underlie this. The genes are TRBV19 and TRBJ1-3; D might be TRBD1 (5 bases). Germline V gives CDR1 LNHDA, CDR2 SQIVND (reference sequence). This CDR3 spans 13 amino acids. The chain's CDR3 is CASRWDSGNTKYF. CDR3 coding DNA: TGTGCCAGTAGATGGGACTCTGGAAACACCAAATATTTT.

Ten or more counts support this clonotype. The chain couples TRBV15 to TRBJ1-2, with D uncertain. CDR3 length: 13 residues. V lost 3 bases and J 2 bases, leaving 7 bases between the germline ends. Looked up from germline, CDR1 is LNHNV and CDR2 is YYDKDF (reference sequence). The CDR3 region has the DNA TGTGCCACCAGCAGTGGCGGAAACTATGGCTACACCTTC. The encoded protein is CATSSGGNYGYTF.

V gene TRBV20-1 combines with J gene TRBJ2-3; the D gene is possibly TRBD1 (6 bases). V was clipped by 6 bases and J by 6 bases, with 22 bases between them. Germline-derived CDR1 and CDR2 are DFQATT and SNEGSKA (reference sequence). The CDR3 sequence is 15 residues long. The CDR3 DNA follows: TGCAGTGCAGCCACGGGACATCGGGCGGTGGATACGCAGTATTTT. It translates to CSAATGHRAVDTQYF.

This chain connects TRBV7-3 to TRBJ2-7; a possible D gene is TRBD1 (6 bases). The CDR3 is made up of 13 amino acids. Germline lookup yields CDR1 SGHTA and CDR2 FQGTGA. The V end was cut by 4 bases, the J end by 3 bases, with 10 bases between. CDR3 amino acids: CASSWDTNYEQYF. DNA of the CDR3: TGTGCCAGCAGCTGGGACACCAACTACGAGCAGTACTTC.

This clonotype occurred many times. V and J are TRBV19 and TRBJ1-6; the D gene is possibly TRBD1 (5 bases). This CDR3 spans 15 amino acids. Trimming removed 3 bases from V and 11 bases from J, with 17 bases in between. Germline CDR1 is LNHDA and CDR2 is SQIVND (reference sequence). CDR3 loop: CASSMGGGVRTPLHF. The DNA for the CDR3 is TGTGCCAGTAGTATGGGGGGGGGAGTACGGACACCCCTCCACTTT. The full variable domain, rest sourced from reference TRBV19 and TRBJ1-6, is DGGITQSPKYLFRKEGQNVTLSCEQNLNHDAMYWYRQDPGQGLRLIYYSQIVNDFQKGDIAEGYSVSREKKESFPLTVTSAQKNPTAFYLCASSMGGGVRTPLHFGNGTRLTVT.

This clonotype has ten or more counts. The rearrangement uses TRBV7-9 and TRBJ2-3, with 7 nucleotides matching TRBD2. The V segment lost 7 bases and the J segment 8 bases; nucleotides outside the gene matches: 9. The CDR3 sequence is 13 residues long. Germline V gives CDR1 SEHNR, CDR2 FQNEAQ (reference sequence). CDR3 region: CASTTGGARTQYF. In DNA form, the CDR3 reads TGTGCCAGCACCACGGGGGGAGCTCGTACGCAGTATTTT. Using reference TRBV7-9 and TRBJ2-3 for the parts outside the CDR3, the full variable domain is DTGVSQNPRHKITKRGQNVTFRCDPISEHNRLYWYRQTLGQGPEFLTYFQNEAQLEKSRLLSDRFSAERPKGSFSTLEIQRTEQGDSAMYLCASTTGGARTQYFGPGTRLTVL.

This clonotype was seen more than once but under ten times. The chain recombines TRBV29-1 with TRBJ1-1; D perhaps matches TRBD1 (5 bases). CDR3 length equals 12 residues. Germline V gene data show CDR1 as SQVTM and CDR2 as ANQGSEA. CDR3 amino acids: CSGAGGNTEAFF. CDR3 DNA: TGCAGTGGGGCCGGCGGGAACACTGAAGCTTTCTTT.

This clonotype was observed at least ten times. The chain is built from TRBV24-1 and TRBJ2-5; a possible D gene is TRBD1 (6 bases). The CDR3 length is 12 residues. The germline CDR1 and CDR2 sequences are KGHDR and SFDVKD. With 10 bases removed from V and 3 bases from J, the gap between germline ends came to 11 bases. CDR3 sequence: CATRSGEETQYF. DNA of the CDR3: TGTGCCACTCGCTCAGGGGAAGAGACCCAGTACTTC.

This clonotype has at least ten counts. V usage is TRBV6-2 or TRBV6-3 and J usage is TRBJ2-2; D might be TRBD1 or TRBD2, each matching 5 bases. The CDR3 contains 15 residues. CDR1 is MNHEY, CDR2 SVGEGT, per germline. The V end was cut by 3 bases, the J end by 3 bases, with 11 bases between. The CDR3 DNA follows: TGTGCCAGCAGTTATTCAAGGGGAGACACCGGGGAGCTGTTTTTT. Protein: CASSYSRGDTGELFF.

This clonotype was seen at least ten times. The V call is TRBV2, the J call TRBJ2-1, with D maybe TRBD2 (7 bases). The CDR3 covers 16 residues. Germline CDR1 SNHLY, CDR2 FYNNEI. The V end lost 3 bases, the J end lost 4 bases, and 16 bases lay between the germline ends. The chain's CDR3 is CASSDLGGGIYNEQFF. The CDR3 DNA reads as TGTGCCAGCAGTGATCTAGGGGGGGGCATTTACAATGAGCAGTTCTTC.